Listed below are T cell receptor beta chains from one sample, sequenced in a study of CXCR3-negative and CXCR3-positive naive CD8 T cells. TCRdb re-called the 5' RACE reads and shows each CDR3 protein once, DNA omitted. The data include about 92,000 distinct CDR3 sequences; the top ten clones carry about 0.8%. The sequenced material came from naive CXCR3+ CD8+ T cells from blood. Receptors were obtained from a human donor in good health. Some clones in this sample may be carry-over from other donors' samples. CDR3s include the opening cysteine and the closing phenylalanine or tryptophan.

J gene	V gene	CDR3 protein
TRBJ2-2	TRBV29-1	CSVENGAGELFF
TRBJ2-2	TRBV25-1	CASSGLGEPNTGELFF
TRBJ1-1	TRBV7-3	CASSSTGLNTEAFF
TRBJ2-3	TRBV12-3/TRBV12-4	CASSLASGDTQYF
TRBJ2-3	TRBV28	CASRGLEVTDTQYF
TRBJ1-2	TRBV7-9	CASSPGPHGYTF
TRBJ2-2	TRBV29-1	CSGTSDQTGELFF
TRBJ1-6	TRBV28	CASSFTGGRSPLHF
TRBJ1-1	TRBV9	CASSATTKGRQEAFF
TRBJ1-5	TRBV18	CASSPTLASSNQPQHF
TRBJ1-1	TRBV11-2	CASSLDDRAKTEAFF
TRBJ1-5	TRBV7-7	CASRWCLPQHF
TRBJ1-1	TRBV9	CASSGPPRQMNTGAFF
TRBJ2-7	TRBV29-1	CSVTSGASYEQYF
TRBJ2-6	TRBV29-1	CSVDRVDGANVLTF
TRBJ1-1	TRBV12-3/TRBV12-4	CASSPTGQGLNTEAFF